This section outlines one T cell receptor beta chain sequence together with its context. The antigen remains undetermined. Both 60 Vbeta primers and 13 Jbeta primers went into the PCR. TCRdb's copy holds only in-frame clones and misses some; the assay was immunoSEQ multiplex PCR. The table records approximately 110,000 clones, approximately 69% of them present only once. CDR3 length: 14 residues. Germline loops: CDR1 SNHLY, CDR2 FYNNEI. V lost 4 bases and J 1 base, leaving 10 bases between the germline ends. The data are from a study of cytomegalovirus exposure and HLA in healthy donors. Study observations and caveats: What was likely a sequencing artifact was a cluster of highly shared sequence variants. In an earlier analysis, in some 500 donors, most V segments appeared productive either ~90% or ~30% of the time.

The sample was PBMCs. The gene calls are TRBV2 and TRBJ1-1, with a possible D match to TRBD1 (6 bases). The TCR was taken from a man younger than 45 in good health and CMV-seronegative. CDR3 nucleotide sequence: TGTGCCAGCAGTGTACAGGGAGCGAACACTGAAGCTTTCTTT. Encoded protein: CASSVQGANTEAFF.